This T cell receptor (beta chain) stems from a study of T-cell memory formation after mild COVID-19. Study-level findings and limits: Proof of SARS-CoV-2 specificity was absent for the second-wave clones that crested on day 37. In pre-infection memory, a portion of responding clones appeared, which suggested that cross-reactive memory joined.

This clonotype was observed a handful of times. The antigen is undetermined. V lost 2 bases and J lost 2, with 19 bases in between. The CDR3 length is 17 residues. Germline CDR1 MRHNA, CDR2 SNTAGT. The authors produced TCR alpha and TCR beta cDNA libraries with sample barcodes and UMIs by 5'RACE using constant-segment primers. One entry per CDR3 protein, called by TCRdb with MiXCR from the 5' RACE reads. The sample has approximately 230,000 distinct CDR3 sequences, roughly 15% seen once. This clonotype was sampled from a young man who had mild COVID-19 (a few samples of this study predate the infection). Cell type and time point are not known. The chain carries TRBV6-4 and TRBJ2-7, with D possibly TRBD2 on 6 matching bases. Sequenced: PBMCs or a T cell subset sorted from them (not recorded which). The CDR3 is CASSDPEGSGETYEQYF. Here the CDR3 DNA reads TGTGCCAGCAGTGACCCCGAAGGATCGGGGGAGACCTACGAGCAGTACTTC.